This T cell receptor beta chain was captured by sequencing in a study of radiotherapy plus CTLA-4 blockade in lung cancer. As for this clone: The target antigen is unknown.

In germline, CDR1 is MDHEN, CDR2 SYDVKM. This CDR3 is built from 12 residues. The V and J ends lost 5 bases and 8 bases respectively, with 12 bases between them. Study observations and caveats: In blood, TCR clones derived from the tumor expanded after radiotherapy plus ipilimumab.

Generated by immunoSEQ multiplex PCR, the TCRdb table keeps only in-frame clones and is missing some. The data contain about 78,000 clones, approximately 83% of them seen just once; the ten biggest clones take up approximately 2%. V usage is TRBV28 and J usage is TRBJ1-1, with D maybe TRBD1 (5 bases). The sequence derives from a human donor with non-small cell lung cancer who had a partial response to radiotherapy plus ipilimumab. Sequenced here: peripheral blood, sampled from a patient treated with radiotherapy plus ipilimumab. CDR3 region: CASSRKGLEAFF. CDR3 sequence (DNA): TGTGCCAGCAGTCGTAAGGGGCTGGAAGCTTTCTTT.